This paragraph reports one T cell receptor beta chain. No cognate antigen has been identified for it. No per-base quality is available; no much larger clone lies one base away. The data belong to a study of T cell responses to AZD1222 COVID-19 vaccine (dated by TCRdb to the early 2020s). A note on the overall study: TCR sequencing was performed for about 250 trial participants, of whom some 200 were given two doses of AZD1222 and approximately 26 were given two doses of MenACWY control vaccine. Trial participants were enrolled by age into subgroups of 18-55, 56-69 and 70-plus years, and around 140, 26 and 57 TCR-sequenced participants, respectively, were included in these subgroups.

The time point label corresponds to: baseline before first vaccination. The sample's treatment or condition label, in plain terms: meningococcal conjugate vaccine given as trial control. Vaccinee samples were obtained from the UK trials COV001 and COV002, which included a single-blind randomized controlled phase 2/3 trial of AZD1222 (ChAdOx1 nCoV-19) in healthy adults. For TCRbeta chain sequencing, PBMC samples from trial participants were taken at day 0 and at day 28 after the second dose. Trimming at the junction amounts to 1 base on V and 0 bases on J, and the germline ends lie 10 bases apart. As encoded in the germline V gene, CDR1 is SGHTA while CDR2 is FQGNSA. Its CDR3 holds 16 amino acids, cysteine through phenylalanine. Only CDR3 DNA is held: 48 bases, read in frame from base 1. The CDR3 regions of human TCRbeta chains were subjected to immunosequencing. The authors' analysis ran thus. TCRs in the repertoires were matched against a reference library of SARS-CoV-2-specific TCRs that had been generated with the MIRA antigen-specificity platform. Breadth was defined as the fraction of unique TCRs that were SARS-CoV-2-associated. Depth was defined as the fraction of total T cells that were SARS-CoV-2-associated. Using the MIRA data, each spike-specific TCR was mapped to the spike region that the TCR reacts to and placed in a CD4 or CD8 class. Log10-transformed breadth and depth values were compared by one-way ANOVA with Sidak's multiple comparisons tests. TCRdb limited this immuneACCESS table to in-frame rearrangements with V and J called. A share of clones is missing; checked studies link under half to unresolved V genes, and the rest is unexplained. The DNA gave D and trimming, while V, J and clone size come from that table. This sample comprises roughly 77,000 clones, roughly 94% of them detected only once. The top ten hold approximately 7% of the sample.

Study-wide conclusions, independent of this receptor: Participants were mostly white British, with more females than males. The authors suggested clonal diversity may have been underestimated. Conclusions about previously exposed vaccinees are limited, since just five or six AZD1222 recipients were seropositive for SARS-CoV-2 at baseline. CD4 TCRs associated with the vaccine covered the entire spike protein, and the dominant responses were in regions 160-218 and 743-854. The 56-69-year group was small, and its depth increase did not reach significance, likely because of low power. Because no day 14 peak-response samples were available, repertoires were characterized only after the peak T cell response. Reportedly, almost half of the unique spike-specific TCRs recognized epitopes lying outside the regions that are mutated in the B.1.351 and B.1.1.7 variants. After two AZD1222 doses, spike-specific TCR breadth and depth were significantly higher than at day 0 and than in MenACWY recipients.

The source of this sequence is an adult in good health. Here the sequenced sample was peripheral blood, taken on day 0 of MenACWY control vaccination. This sequence uses TRBV7-2 and TRBJ1-3, with the D gene not clear enough to name. The nucleotides read TGTGCCAGCAGCTTAGGTCCTCAGATCTCTGGAAACACCATATATTTT. It translates as CASSLGPQISGNTIYF.